This T cell receptor beta chain was retrieved from a study of beta chain features in type 1 diabetes. Notes on the study in general: TCRB CDR3 length was moderately but significantly reduced in all four CD4+ subsets of Type 1 diabetes patients. Whether HLA type affects TCRB rearrangement stayed undetermined in the present work.

Every isolated RNA sample was fully reverse transcribed, so sequencing captured expressed TCRB transcripts. An average approximately 4 million reads came from naive, central memory and regulatory T cell samples. The method was immunoSEQ multiplex PCR; TCRdb's version includes in-frame clones alone and lacks a portion of them. This table has about 150,000 clones, around 10% appearing once. CDR3 length: 16 amino acids. In germline, CDR1 is MGHRA, CDR2 YSYEKL. V lost 1 base and J lost 1, with 12 bases in between. Comments on this clone: The antigen is unknown.

Every donor provided one heparinised blood draw, which averaged approximately 100 mL. Populations obtained by sorting all exceeded 95% purity. Input material: central memory CD4+ T cells from blood. J is TRBJ2-3 and V is TRBV4-1, with TRBD1 as a possible D gene (6 bases). This TCR derives from a man younger than 40 with type 1 diabetes. Here the CDR3 DNA reads TGCGCCAGCAGCCAAGGTGGGGCAGGGGGCACAGATACGCAGTATTTT. Residues: CASSQGGAGGTDTQYF.